The rows below give T cell receptor beta chains drawn from one sample of a study of T-cell reconstitution after alpha-beta-depleted transplantation in children. From the PCR reads, TCRdb called clonotypes with MiXCR, one entry per CDR3 protein. The table has a few hundred thousand distinct CDR3 sequences, approximately 9% seen once. The material sequenced was PBMCs from the stem cell graft donor, taken from the stem cell graft. The receptor source for this set is a human donor who donated a stem cell graft to a child with acute lymphoblastic leukemia. Both conserved end residues are part of each CDR3. A D gene is named only where the DNA matches it firmly. The size of a clone is reported for some rows only, either as once, few or many, or as a class for expanded clones.

CDR3: CSADGDRGREQYF
DNA: TGCAGTGCCGACGGGGACAGGGGGCGCGAGCAGTACTTC
J: TRBJ2-7
D: TRBD1
V: TRBV20-1
size: many

CDR3: CASSLDTVKPGELFF
DNA: TGCGCCAGCAGCTTGGATACAGTTAAACCCGGGGAGCTGTTTTTT
J: TRBJ2-2
D: NA
V: TRBV5-1
size: NA

CDR3: CASSFGRGRTDTQYF
DNA: TGTGCCAGCAGTTTTGGGAGGGGCCGCACAGATACGCAGTATTTT
J: TRBJ2-3
D: TRBD2
V: TRBV11-2
size: NA

CDR3: CASSPGTIGREQYF
DNA: TGCGCCAGCAGCCCCGGGACTATTGGGCGCGAGCAGTACTTC
J: TRBJ2-7
D: TRBD2
V: TRBV5-1
size: many

CDR3: CASSLGVRENTDTQYF
DNA: TGCGCCAGCAGCTTGGGTGTCAGGGAAAACACAGATACGCAGTATTTT
J: TRBJ2-3
D: NA
V: TRBV5-1
size: NA

CDR3: CSARETTGLAYGYTF
DNA: TGCAGTGCTAGAGAAACGACAGGGCTTGCCTATGGCTACACCTTC
J: TRBJ1-2
D: TRBD1
V: TRBV20-1
size: NA

CDR3: CASRPPLAGAGELFF
DNA: TGTGCCAGCAGACCCCCGTTGGCCGGCGCCGGGGAGCTGTTTTTT
J: TRBJ2-2
D: NA
V: TRBV6-2/TRBV6-3
size: many

CDR3: CASSLAQGANTGELFF
DNA: TGTGCCAGCAGCTTAGCGCAGGGGGCGAACACCGGGGAGCTGTTTTTT
J: TRBJ2-2
D: TRBD1
V: TRBV7-2
size: many

CDR3: CASREGTQNIQYF
DNA: TGTGCCAGCAGAGAAGGGACCCAAAACATTCAGTACTTC
J: TRBJ2-4
D: NA
V: TRBV2
size: NA

CDR3: CSARGGTVNTEAFF
DNA: TGCAGTGCTAGAGGCGGGACAGTGAACACTGAAGCTTTCTTT
J: TRBJ1-1
D: TRBD1
V: TRBV20-1
size: many

CDR3: CASSQRHQETQYF
DNA: TGTGCCAGCAGCCAGCGGCACCAAGAGACCCAGTACTTC
J: TRBJ2-5
D: NA
V: TRBV14
size: many

CDR3: CASRGGTTNTGELFF
DNA: TGTGCCAGCAGGGGGGGGACGACGAACACCGGGGAGCTGTTTTTT
J: TRBJ2-2
D: TRBD2
V: TRBV2
size: many

CDR3: CSAGTGYSGNTIYF
DNA: TGCAGTGCGGGGACGGGGTACTCTGGAAACACCATATATTTT
J: TRBJ1-3
D: NA
V: TRBV20-1
size: few

CDR3: CASSLDLGDTQYF
DNA: TGTGCCAGCAGCTTAGATCTCGGAGATACGCAGTATTTT
J: TRBJ2-3
D: NA
V: TRBV11-3
size: many

CDR3: CASSSPDRGDTEAFF
DNA: TGCGCCAGCAGCTCTCCCGATCGTGGTGACACTGAAGCTTTCTTT
J: TRBJ1-1
D: NA
V: TRBV5-1
size: few

CDR3: CASSEAHRSRMNTEAFF
DNA: TGTGCCAGCAGTGAAGCGCATAGGAGCAGAATGAACACTGAAGCTTTCTTT
J: TRBJ1-1
D: NA
V: TRBV2
size: NA

CDR3: CASSFRDRLYEQYF
DNA: TGTGCCAGCAGCTTCCGGGACAGGCTATACGAGCAGTACTTC
J: TRBJ2-7
D: TRBD1
V: TRBV7-9
size: many

CDR3: CASSLEPRAVEETQYF
DNA: TGTGCCAGCAGCTTAGAGCCTAGGGCGGTTGAAGAGACCCAGTACTTC
J: TRBJ2-5
D: NA
V: TRBV7-2
size: many

CDR3: CARSLEETTSNEKLFF
DNA: TGTGCCAGAAGCTTGGAGGAGACGACTTCTAATGAAAAACTGTTTTTT
J: TRBJ1-4
D: NA
V: TRBV5-3
size: NA

CDR3: CASKARGHDEQFF
DNA: TGTGCCAGTAAGGCCAGGGGGCACGATGAGCAGTTCTTC
J: TRBJ2-1
D: TRBD1
V: TRBV19
size: NA

CDR3: CASSQLVRYEQYF
DNA: TGTGCCAGCAGCCAACTTGTCCGCTACGAGCAGTACTTC
J: TRBJ2-7
D: NA
V: TRBV4-2
size: many

CDR3: CSAIMGGSSYEQYF
DNA: TGCAGTGCTATTATGGGGGGGAGCTCCTACGAGCAGTACTTC
J: TRBJ2-7
D: TRBD2
V: TRBV20-1
size: once

CDR3: CASSVDGSGVKNIQYF
DNA: TGTGCCAGCAGCGTAGATGGTAGCGGGGTCAAAAACATTCAGTACTTC
J: TRBJ2-4
D: TRBD2
V: TRBV9
size: many

CDR3: CASRPTGTFNYGYTF
DNA: TGCGCCAGCAGACCAACAGGGACATTTAACTATGGCTACACCTTC
J: TRBJ1-2
D: NA
V: TRBV5-1
size: NA

CDR3: CASRAGRSYEQYF
DNA: TGTGCCAGCAGAGCCGGACGCTCCTACGAGCAGTACTTC
J: TRBJ2-7
D: NA
V: TRBV6-6
size: NA

CDR3: CASSTGQRAFF
DNA: TGTGCCAGTAGCACCGGACAGAGAGCTTTCTTT
J: TRBJ1-1
D: NA
V: TRBV19
size: many

CDR3: CASSPSRGSSDTQYF
DNA: TGCGCCAGCAGCCCCTCGCGGGGGAGTTCAGATACGCAGTATTTT
J: TRBJ2-3
D: TRBD2
V: TRBV4-1
size: few

CDR3: CSARDDNTYEQYF
DNA: TGCAGTGCTAGGGACGACAATACCTACGAGCAGTACTTC
J: TRBJ2-7
D: NA
V: TRBV20-1
size: few

CDR3: CASSTRQGKGADTQYF
DNA: TGTGCCAGCAGCACCCGACAGGGGAAAGGGGCAGATACGCAGTATTTT
J: TRBJ2-3
D: TRBD1
V: TRBV9
size: many

CDR3: CASSQVFHRPSRGYTF
DNA: TGTGCCAGCAGCCAAGTGTTTCACAGGCCATCTAGGGGCTACACCTTC
J: TRBJ1-2
D: NA
V: TRBV4-2
size: NA

CDR3: CASSLLSPGSGNYGYTF
DNA: TGCGCCAGCAGCCTACTTTCTCCAGGGTCGGGTAACTATGGCTACACCTTC
J: TRBJ1-2
D: NA
V: TRBV5-1
size: few

CDR3: CASSSFPEVIYEQYF
DNA: TGCGCCAGCAGCTCGTTTCCCGAAGTCATCTACGAGCAGTACTTC
J: TRBJ2-7
D: NA
V: TRBV5-1
size: NA

CDR3: CAWSFPDRSSYEQYF
DNA: TGTGCCTGGAGTTTTCCCGACAGGAGCTCCTACGAGCAGTACTTC
J: TRBJ2-7
D: NA
V: TRBV30
size: NA

CDR3: CASRRTGDSYEQYF
DNA: TGTGCCAGCAGACGGACAGGGGACTCCTACGAGCAGTACTTC
J: TRBJ2-7
D: TRBD1
V: TRBV6-1
size: NA

CDR3: CASSPGLADEGTQYF
DNA: TGTGCCAGCAGCCCGGGACTAGCGGATGAGGGGACCCAGTACTTC
J: TRBJ2-5
D: TRBD2
V: TRBV7-9
size: many

CDR3: CSARGRNMNTEAFF
DNA: TGCAGTGCTAGAGGTCGGAACATGAACACTGAAGCTTTCTTT
J: TRBJ1-1
D: NA
V: TRBV20-1
size: many

CDR3: CASSQAGNQPQHF
DNA: TGTGCCAGCAGCCAAGCAGGGAATCAGCCCCAGCATTTT
J: TRBJ1-5
D: NA
V: TRBV4-2
size: many

CDR3: CATRREKEGSYNEQFF
DNA: TGTGCCACCCGGAGAGAGAAAGAAGGCTCCTACAATGAGCAGTTCTTC
J: TRBJ2-1
D: NA
V: TRBV6-1
size: many

CDR3: CASSFQETTDTQYF
DNA: TGTGCCAGCAGCTTTCAAGAAACCACAGATACGCAGTATTTT
J: TRBJ2-3
D: NA
V: TRBV11-1
size: many

CDR3: CASSQGTVGRYNEQFF
DNA: TGTGCCAGCAGCCAGGGGACGGTTGGCAGATACAATGAGCAGTTCTTC
J: TRBJ2-1
D: NA
V: TRBV7-2
size: few

CDR3: CASSVRGHGDSPLHF
DNA: TGTGCCAGCAGCGTGCGCGGGCACGGGGATTCACCCCTCCACTTT
J: TRBJ1-6
D: NA
V: TRBV5-6
size: many

CDR3: CASSSNIWGQGMSTLEAFF
DNA: TGCGCCAGCAGCTCGAATATCTGGGGACAGGGGATGAGTACCCTTGAAGCTTTCTTT
J: TRBJ1-1
D: TRBD1
V: TRBV5-1
size: few

CDR3: CASSDIRGGPGELFF
DNA: TGCGCCAGCAGCGATATCCGGGGCGGCCCCGGGGAGCTGTTTTTT
J: TRBJ2-2
D: NA
V: TRBV5-1
size: NA

CDR3: CASSLTSQPQHF
DNA: TGTGCCAGCAGTTTGACATCGCAGCCCCAGCATTTT
J: TRBJ1-5
D: NA
V: TRBV12-3/TRBV12-4
size: few

CDR3: CASSWDSGTEAFF
DNA: TGTGCCAGCAGCTGGGACAGCGGGACTGAAGCTTTCTTT
J: TRBJ1-1
D: TRBD1
V: TRBV7-9
size: many